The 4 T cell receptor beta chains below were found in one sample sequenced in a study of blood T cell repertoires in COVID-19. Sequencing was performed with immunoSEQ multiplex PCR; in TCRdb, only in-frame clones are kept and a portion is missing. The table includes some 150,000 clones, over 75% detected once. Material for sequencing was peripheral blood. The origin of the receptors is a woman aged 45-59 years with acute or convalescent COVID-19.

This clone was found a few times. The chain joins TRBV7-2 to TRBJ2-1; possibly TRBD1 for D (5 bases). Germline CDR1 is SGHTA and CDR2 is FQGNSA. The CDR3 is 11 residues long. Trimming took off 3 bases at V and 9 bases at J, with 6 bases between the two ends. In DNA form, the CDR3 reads TGTGCCAGCAGCTTTAGGGGTGAGCAGTTCTTC. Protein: CASSFRGEQFF.

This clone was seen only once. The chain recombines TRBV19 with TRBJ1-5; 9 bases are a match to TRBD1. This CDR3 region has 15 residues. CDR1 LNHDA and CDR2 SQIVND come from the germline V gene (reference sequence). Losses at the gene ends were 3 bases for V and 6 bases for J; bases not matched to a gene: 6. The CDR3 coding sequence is TGTGCCAGTAGTATTATTGGACAGGGGAGTCAGCCCCAGCATTTT. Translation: CASSIIGQGSQPQHF.

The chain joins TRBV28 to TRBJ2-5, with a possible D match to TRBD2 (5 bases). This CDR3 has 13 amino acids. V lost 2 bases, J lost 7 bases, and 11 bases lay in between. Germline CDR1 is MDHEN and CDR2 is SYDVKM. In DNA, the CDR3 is TGTGCCAGCAGTTTAGGCCAGGAGGTGACCCAGTACTTC. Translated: CASSLGQEVTQYF.

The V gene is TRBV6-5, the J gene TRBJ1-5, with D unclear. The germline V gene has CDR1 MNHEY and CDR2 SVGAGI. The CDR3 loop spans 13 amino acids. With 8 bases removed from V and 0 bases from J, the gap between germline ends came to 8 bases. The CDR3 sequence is CASGRASNQPQHF. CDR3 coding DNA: TGTGCCAGCGGGAGGGCTAGCAATCAGCCCCAGCATTTT.